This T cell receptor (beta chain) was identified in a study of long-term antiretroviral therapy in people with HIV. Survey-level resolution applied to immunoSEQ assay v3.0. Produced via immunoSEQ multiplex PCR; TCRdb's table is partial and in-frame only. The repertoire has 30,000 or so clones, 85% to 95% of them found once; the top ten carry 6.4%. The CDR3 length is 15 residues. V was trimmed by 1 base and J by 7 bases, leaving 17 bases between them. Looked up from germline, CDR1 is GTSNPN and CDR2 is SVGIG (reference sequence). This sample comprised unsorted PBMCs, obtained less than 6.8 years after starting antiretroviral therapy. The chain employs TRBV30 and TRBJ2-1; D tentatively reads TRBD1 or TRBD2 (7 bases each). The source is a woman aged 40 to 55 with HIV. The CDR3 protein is CAWSARGAGGNEQFF. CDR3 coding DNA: TGTGCCTGGAGTGCCCGGGGGGCAGGGGGGAATGAGCAGTTCTTC. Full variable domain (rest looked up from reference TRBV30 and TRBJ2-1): SQTIHQWPATLVQPVGSPLSLECTVEGTSNPNLYWYRQAAGRGLQLLFYSVGIGQISSEVPQNLSASRPQDRQFILSSKKLLLSDSGFYLCAWSARGAGGNEQFFGPGTRLTVL.